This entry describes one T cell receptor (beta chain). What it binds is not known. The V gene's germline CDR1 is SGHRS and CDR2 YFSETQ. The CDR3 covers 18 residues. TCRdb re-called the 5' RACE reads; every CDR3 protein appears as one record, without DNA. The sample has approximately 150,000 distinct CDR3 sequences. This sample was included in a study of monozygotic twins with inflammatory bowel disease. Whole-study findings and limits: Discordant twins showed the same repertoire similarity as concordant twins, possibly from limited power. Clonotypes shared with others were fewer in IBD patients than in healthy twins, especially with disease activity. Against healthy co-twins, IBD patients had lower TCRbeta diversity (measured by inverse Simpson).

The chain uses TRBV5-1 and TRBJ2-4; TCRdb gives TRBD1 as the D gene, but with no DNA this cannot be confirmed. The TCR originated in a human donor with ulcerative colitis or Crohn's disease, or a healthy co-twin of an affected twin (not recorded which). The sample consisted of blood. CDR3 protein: CASSLLGQGFLAKNIQYF.